The present T cell receptor (beta chain) was sequenced within a study of T cells in Graves' hyperthyroidism and ophthalmopathy. RNA transcripts provided the source from which TCR beta CDR3 regions were amplified. Initially, a first-round RT-PCR of the TCR CDR3 employed the HTBI primer set. TCRdb fed the multiplex PCR reads into MiXCR, producing one record per CDR3 protein. The sample has about 320,000 distinct CDR3 sequences, around 17% seen once. This clonotype appeared a few times. The junction had 7 bases not matched to a gene; V was cut back by 5 bases and J by 7 bases. Germline values: CDR1 KGHDR, CDR2 SFDVKD. This CDR3 comprises 15 residues. Each patient was aged 18 to 65 and had newly diagnosed hyperthyroidism of under 2 months' duration.

This rearrangement joins TRBV24-1 to TRBJ2-1; TRBD2 agrees at 10 bases. The receptor's source is a man aged 25-45 years with Graves' hyperthyroidism. The sequenced sample was blood. CDR3 nucleotide sequence: TGTGCCACCAGTGCCCCTGGACTAGCGGCAAATGAGCAGTTCTTC. It encodes CATSAPGLAANEQFF.